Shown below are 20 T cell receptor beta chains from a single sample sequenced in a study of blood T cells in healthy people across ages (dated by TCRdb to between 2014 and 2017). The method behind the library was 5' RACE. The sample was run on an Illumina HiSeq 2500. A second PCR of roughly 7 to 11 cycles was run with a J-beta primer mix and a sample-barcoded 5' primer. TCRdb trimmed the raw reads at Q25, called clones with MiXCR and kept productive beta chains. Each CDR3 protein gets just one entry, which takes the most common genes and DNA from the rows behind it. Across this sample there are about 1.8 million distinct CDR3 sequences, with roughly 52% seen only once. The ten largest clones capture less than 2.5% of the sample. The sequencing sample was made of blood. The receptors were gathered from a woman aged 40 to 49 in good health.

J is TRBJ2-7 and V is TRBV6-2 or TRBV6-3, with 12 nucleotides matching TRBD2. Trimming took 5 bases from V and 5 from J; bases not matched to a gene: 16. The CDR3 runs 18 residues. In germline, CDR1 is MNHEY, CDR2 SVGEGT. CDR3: CASSAIRLAGAKGHEQYF. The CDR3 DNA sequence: TGTGCCAGCAGTGCAATACGACTAGCGGGGGCCAAAGGCCACGAGCAGTACTTC.

CDR3 region: CASSWDRASPLHF. The CDR3 DNA follows: TGTGCCAGCAGTTGGGACAGGGCTTCACCCCTCCACTTT. The chain couples TRBV6-2 or TRBV6-3 to TRBJ1-6, with 9 bases lining up with TRBD1. This CDR3 spans 13 amino acids. After removal of 4 bases from V and 9 bases from J, the junction contained 1 base not matched to a gene. Germline CDR1 is MNHEY and CDR2 is SVGEGT.

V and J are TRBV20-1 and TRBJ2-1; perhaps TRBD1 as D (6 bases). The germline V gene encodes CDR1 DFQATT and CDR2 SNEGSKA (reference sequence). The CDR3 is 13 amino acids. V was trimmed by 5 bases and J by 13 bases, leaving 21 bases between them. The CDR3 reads CSASDRYQETQFF. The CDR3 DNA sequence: TGCAGTGCTTCTGACAGGTACCAAGAGACCCAGTTCTTC.

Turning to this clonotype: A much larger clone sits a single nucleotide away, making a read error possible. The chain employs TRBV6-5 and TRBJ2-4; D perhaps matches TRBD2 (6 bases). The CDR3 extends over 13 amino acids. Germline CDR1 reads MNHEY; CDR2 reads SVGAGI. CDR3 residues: CASSPLAKNTQYF. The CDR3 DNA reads TGTGCCAGCAGCCCACTAGCCAAAAACACTCAGTACTTC.

CDR3 protein: CASSQFWGTEAFF. The CDR3 DNA sequence: TGTGCCAGCAGCCAGTTTTGGGGCACTGAAGCTTTCTTT. The chain combines TRBV14 with TRBJ1-1; D is ambiguous. V shed 3 bases and J shed 4 bases, with 9 bases lying between them. The CDR3 totals 13 residues. Germline V gene sequence: CDR1 SGHDN, CDR2 FVKESK.

For the CDR3, the DNA is TGTGCCAGCAGTTTAAAGGGTTTAAGCAACAATGAGCAGTTCTTC. Protein sequence: CASSLKGLSNNEQFF. The J gene is TRBJ2-1, the V gene TRBV6-6; D uncertain. Germline V CDR1 and CDR2: MNHNY, SVGAGI (reference sequence). Trimming stripped 4 bases from V and 5 bases from J, with 15 bases between. The CDR3 consists of 15 residues.

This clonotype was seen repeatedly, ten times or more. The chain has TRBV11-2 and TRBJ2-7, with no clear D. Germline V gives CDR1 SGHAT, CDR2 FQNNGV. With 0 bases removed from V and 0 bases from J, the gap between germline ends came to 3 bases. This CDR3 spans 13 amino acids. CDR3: CASSLDPSYEQYF. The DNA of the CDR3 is TGTGCCAGCAGCTTAGATCCCTCCTACGAGCAGTACTTC.

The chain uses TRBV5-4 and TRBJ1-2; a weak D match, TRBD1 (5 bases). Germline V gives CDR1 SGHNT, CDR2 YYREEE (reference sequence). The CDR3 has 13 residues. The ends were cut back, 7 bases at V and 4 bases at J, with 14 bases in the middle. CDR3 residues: CASAGGVSYGYTF. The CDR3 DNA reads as TGTGCCAGCGCGGGGGGGGTTAGCTATGGCTACACCTTC.

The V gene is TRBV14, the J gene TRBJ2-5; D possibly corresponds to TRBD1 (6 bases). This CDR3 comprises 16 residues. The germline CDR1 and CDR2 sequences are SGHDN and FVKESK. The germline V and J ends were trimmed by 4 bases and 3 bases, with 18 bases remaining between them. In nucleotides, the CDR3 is TGTGCCAGCAGCCCGTTTACCGGGACACATAAAGAGACCCAGTACTTC. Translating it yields CASSPFTGTHKETQYF.

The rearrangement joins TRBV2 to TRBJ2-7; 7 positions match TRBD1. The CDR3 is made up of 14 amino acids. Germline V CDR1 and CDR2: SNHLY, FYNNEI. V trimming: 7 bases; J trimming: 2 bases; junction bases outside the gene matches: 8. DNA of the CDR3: TGTGCCAGCACCAAAAGACAGGGCCCCTACGAGCAGTACTTC. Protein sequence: CASTKRQGPYEQYF.

The CDR3 loop reads CASSQERDRGYEQYF. The DNA of the CDR3 is TGCGCCAGCAGCCAAGAACGGGACAGGGGTTACGAGCAGTACTTC. This chain connects TRBV4-3 to TRBJ2-7; 10 nucleotides match TRBD1. This CDR3 region has 15 residues. With V trimmed by 0 bases and J by 4 bases, 3 bases remained unmatched. Germline assignment: CDR1 LGHNA and CDR2 YSLEER.

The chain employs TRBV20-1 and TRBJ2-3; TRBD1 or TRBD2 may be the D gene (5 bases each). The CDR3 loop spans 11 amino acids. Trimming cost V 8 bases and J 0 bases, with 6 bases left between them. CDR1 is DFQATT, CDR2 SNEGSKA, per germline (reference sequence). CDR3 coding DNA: TGCAGTTGGGGGAGCACAGATACGCAGTATTTT. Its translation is CSWGSTDTQYF.

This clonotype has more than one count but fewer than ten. Here the CDR3 reads CASSQEVEGLSAYEQYF. The DNA of the CDR3 is TGTGCCAGCAGCCAAGAAGTTGAGGGCCTCTCGGCCTACGAGCAGTACTTC. The chain combines TRBV14 with TRBJ2-7, with D possibly being TRBD2 (5 bases). Trimming pared 0 bases from V and 2 bases from J, leaving 17 bases between. CDR1 SGHDN and CDR2 FVKESK come from the germline V gene. CDR3 length equals 17 residues.

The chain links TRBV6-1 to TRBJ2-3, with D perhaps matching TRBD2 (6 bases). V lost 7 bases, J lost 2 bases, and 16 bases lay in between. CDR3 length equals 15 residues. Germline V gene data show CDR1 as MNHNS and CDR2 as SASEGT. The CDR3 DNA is TGTGCCAGCAAGCCAACTGGGACTTTCACAGATACGCAGTATTTT. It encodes CASKPTGTFTDTQYF.

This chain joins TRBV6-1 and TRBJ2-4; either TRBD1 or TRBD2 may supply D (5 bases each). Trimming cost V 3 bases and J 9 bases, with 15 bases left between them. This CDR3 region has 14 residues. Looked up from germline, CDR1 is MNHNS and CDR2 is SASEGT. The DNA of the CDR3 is TGTGCCAGCAGTGAGGGGCGGGCTAGTGTCATTCAGTACTTC. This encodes CASSEGRASVIQYF.

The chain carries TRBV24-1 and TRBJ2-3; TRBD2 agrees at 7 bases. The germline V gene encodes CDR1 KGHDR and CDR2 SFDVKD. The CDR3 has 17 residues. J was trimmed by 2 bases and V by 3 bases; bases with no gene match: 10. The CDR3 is CATSDPGGRGYTDTQYF. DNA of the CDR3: TGTGCCACCAGTGATCCCGGGGGGAGGGGATACACAGATACGCAGTATTTT.

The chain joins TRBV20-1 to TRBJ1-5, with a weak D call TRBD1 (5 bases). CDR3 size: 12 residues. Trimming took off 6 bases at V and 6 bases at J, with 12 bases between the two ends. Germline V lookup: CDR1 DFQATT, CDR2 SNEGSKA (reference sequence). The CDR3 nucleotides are TGCAGTGCCAGGGAGGGACCTCAGCCCCAGCATTTT. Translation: CSAREGPQPQHF.

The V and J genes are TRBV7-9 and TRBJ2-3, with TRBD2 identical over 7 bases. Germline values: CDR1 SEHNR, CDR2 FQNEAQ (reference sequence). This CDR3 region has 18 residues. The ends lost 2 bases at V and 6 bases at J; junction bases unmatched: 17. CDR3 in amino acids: CASSLSFRGVPTGDTQYF. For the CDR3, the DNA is TGTGCCAGCAGCTTATCTTTTCGGGGGGTGCCGACCGGCGATACGCAGTATTTT.

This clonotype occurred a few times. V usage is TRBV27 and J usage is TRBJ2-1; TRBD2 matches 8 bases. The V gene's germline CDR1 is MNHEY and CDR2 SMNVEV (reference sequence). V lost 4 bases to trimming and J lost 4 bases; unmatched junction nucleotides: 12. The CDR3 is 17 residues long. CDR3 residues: CASSSPGITGGYNEQFF. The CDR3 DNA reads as TGTGCCAGCAGTTCCCCAGGTATCACGGGGGGGTACAATGAGCAGTTCTTC.

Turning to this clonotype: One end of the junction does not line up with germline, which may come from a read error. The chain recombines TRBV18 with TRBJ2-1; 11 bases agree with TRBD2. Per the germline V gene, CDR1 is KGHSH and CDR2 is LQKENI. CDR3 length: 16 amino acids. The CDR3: CASSPPGLAVLNGQFF. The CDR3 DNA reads TGTGCCAGCTCACCACCGGGACTAGCGGTACTAAATGGGCAGTTCTTC.